These 27 T cell receptor beta chains originate from one sample sequenced in a study of blood T cell repertoires in COVID-19. Sequencing used immunoSEQ multiplex PCR; TCRdb keeps in-frame clones, though not all of them. There are 100,000 to 150,000 clones in the sample; about four fifths occur only once, and 12% lies in the top ten. Specimen: peripheral blood. Receptors were obtained from a man aged 55 to 70 with acute or convalescent COVID-19.

V usage is TRBV7-2 and J usage is TRBJ2-3; no firm D call. With 0 bases removed from V and 6 bases from J, the gap between germline ends came to 7 bases. Germline V gene sequence: CDR1 SGHTA, CDR2 FQGNSA. The length of the CDR3 is 13 residues. The CDR3 here is CASSLAFSDTQYF. The CDR3 DNA follows: TGTGCCAGCAGCTTAGCATTCTCGGATACGCAGTATTTT. Supplemented by reference TRBV7-2 and TRBJ2-3, the full variable domain reads GAGVSQSPSNKVTEKGKDVELRCDPISGHTALYWYRQSLGQGLEFLIYFQGNSAPDKSGLPSDRFSAERTGGSVSTLTIQRTQQEDSAVYLCASSLAFSDTQYFGPGTRLTVL.

Here the CDR3 reads CASSLTGRTSGEYNEQFF. The DNA for the CDR3 is TGTGCCAGCAGTTTAACCGGTAGGACTAGCGGGGAATACAATGAGCAGTTCTTC. The chain has TRBV27 and TRBJ2-1; 12 nucleotides line up with TRBD2. The germline V gene encodes CDR1 MNHEY and CDR2 SMNVEV (reference sequence). The CDR3 runs to 18 residues. Trimming cost V 2 bases and J 4 bases; bases outside gene matches: 9.

This chain connects TRBV19 to TRBJ2-4, with TRBD2 matching over 10 bases. Germline CDR1 is LNHDA and CDR2 is SQIVND (reference sequence). The trim removed 4 bases at V and 1 base at J, leaving 13 bases unmatched. This CDR3 has 19 residues. The CDR3 region is CASSSLSPSGSFAKNIQYF. For the CDR3, the DNA is TGTGCCAGTAGTAGTCTCTCTCCTAGCGGGAGTTTTGCCAAAAACATTCAGTACTTC.

V usage is TRBV24-1 and J usage is TRBJ2-2, with unresolved D. Germline CDR1 and CDR2: KGHDR and SFDVKD. V dropped 3 bases and J dropped 6 bases, with 10 bases sitting between them. This CDR3 is 14 amino acids long. This chain's CDR3 is CATSDPRVAGELFF. CDR3 DNA sequence: TGTGCCACCAGTGATCCCCGCGTAGCCGGGGAGCTGTTTTTT.

This clone was counted a single time. The chain recombines TRBV7-9 with TRBJ2-5; 7 nucleotides line up with TRBD1. Germline CDR1 is SEHNR and CDR2 is FQNEAQ (reference sequence). After removal of 5 bases from V and 2 bases from J, the junction contained 5 bases not matched to a gene. The CDR3 has 14 residues. This CDR3 reads CASSLQGYQETQYF. The CDR3 DNA reads TGTGCCAGCAGCCTACAGGGGTATCAAGAGACCCAGTACTTC. Full variable domain (rest looked up from reference TRBV7-9 and TRBJ2-5): DTGVSQNPRHKITKRGQNVTFRCDPISEHNRLYWYRQTLGQGPEFLTYFQNEAQLEKSRLLSDRFSAERPKGSFSTLEIQRTEQGDSAMYLCASSLQGYQETQYFGPGTRLLVL.

The chain links TRBV19 to TRBJ2-1, with 7 nucleotides matching TRBD1. CDR3 length: 14 residues. J was trimmed by 6 bases and V by 0 bases; bases with no gene match: 2. The V gene's germline CDR1 is LNHDA and CDR2 SQIVND (reference sequence). In nucleotides, the CDR3 is TGTGCCAGTAGTATAGATCCAGGGGGCAATGAGCAGTTCTTC. Amino acids: CASSIDPGGNEQFF.

The chain employs TRBV14 and TRBJ2-7; a weak D match, TRBD2 (6 bases). The CDR3 is made up of 15 amino acids. Germline CDR1 reads SGHDN; CDR2 reads FVKESK. Trimming took off 0 bases at V and 4 bases at J, with 13 bases between the two ends. The CDR3 DNA reads TGTGCCAGCAGCCAAGACGGTTTGGGACTGTACGAGCAGTACTTC. Amino acids: CASSQDGLGLYEQYF.

This clone has a single count. This rearrangement joins TRBV10-2 to TRBJ1-1, with a possible D match to TRBD1 (5 bases). The germline CDR1 and CDR2 sequences are WSHSY and SAAADI. V lost 6 bases and J lost 3, with 11 bases in between. This CDR3 region has 13 residues. The CDR3 loop is CASSVGGDTEAFF. CDR3 DNA: TGCGCCAGCAGCGTGGGGGGTGACACTGAAGCTTTCTTT.

This clone was observed a few times. The rearrangement links TRBV24-1 to TRBJ2-2; 10 bases agree with TRBD2. Germline values: CDR1 KGHDR, CDR2 SFDVKD. The length of the CDR3 is 16 residues. J was trimmed by 2 bases and V by 3 bases; bases with no gene match: 2. This CDR3 reads CATSDPSGSNTGELFF. As DNA, the CDR3 is TGTGCCACCAGTGATCCTAGCGGGAGCAACACCGGGGAGCTGTTTTTT.

This clone was seen a handful of times. This chain connects TRBV2 to TRBJ1-1, with 7 bases matching TRBD1. The germline V gene encodes CDR1 SNHLY and CDR2 FYNNEI. The CDR3 has 13 amino acids. Trimming at V came to 8 bases and at J to 6 bases, leaving 9 bases not matched to a gene. The CDR3 sequence is CASARRDRAEAFF. The CDR3 DNA sequence: TGTGCCAGCGCACGCAGAGACAGGGCTGAAGCTTTCTTT.

This chain joins TRBV25-1 and TRBJ1-1; D not certain. Germline values: CDR1 MGHDK, CDR2 SYGVNS. The V gene lost 4 bases and the J gene lost 4 bases, with 16 bases spanning the gap. The CDR3 length is 15 residues. The CDR3 bases are TGTGCCAGCAGTGCCTTGGGCGGGTCGGGCACTGAAGCTTTCTTT. As protein: CASSALGGSGTEAFF.

The chain is built from TRBV16 and TRBJ2-5, with 9 nucleotides matching TRBD2. The CDR3 spans 16 residues. Looked up from germline, CDR1 is KGHSY and CDR2 is FQNENV. V lost 0 bases, J lost 1 base, and 3 bases stayed unmatched. The CDR3 sequence: CASSQSKTSGQETQYF. The CDR3 DNA is TGTGCCAGCAGCCAATCGAAGACTAGCGGCCAAGAGACCCAGTACTTC.

The chain couples TRBV2 to TRBJ2-6, with 9 nucleotides matching TRBD1. The CDR3 extends over 19 amino acids. The junction had 12 bases not matched to a gene; V was cut back by 4 bases and J by 2 bases. In germline, CDR1 is SNHLY, CDR2 FYNNEI. CDR3 nucleotides: TGTGCCAGCAGTGCATCACCTGGGACAGGGACTACTGGGGCCAACGTCCTGACTTTC. It yields the protein CASSASPGTGTTGANVLTF. Supplemented by reference TRBV2 and TRBJ2-6, the full variable domain reads EPEVTQTPSHQVTQMGQEVILRCVPISNHLYFYWYRQILGQKVEFLVSFYNNEISEKSEIFDDQFSVERPDGSNFTLKIRSTKLEDSAMYFCASSASPGTGTTGANVLTFGAGSRLTVL.

CDR3 bases: TGTGCCAGCAGCTTGGAGTCCAGGGGTTCCCCTCAATATAATTCACCCCTCCACTTT. It yields the protein CASSLESRGSPQYNSPLHF. This rearrangement joins TRBV5-4 to TRBJ1-6, with TRBD1 as a possible D gene (6 bases). The length of the CDR3 is 19 residues. Looked up from germline, CDR1 is SGHNT and CDR2 is YYREEE (reference sequence). The ends were cut back, 0 bases at V and 4 bases at J, with 20 bases in the middle. The variable domain in full, with the rest retrieved from reference TRBV5-4 and TRBJ1-6, is ETGVTQSPTHLIKTRGQQVTLRCSSQSGHNTVSWYQQALGQGPQFIFQYYREEENGRGNFPPRFSGLQFPNYSSELNVNALELDDSALYLCASSLESRGSPQYNSPLHFGNGTRLTVT.

V and J are TRBV27 and TRBJ1-4; D is unresolved. Germline lookup yields CDR1 MNHEY and CDR2 SMNVEV (reference sequence). Trimming removed 6 bases at V and 10 bases at J, with 21 bases between. The CDR3 loop spans 15 amino acids. The CDR3 coding sequence is TGTGCCAGCAGCCGCACCGGGTCCGTCCTGGGAAAACTGTTTTTT. Encoded protein: CASSRTGSVLGKLFF.

V usage is TRBV24-1 and J usage is TRBJ2-1; 7 bases fit TRBD1. The CDR3 consists of 15 residues. V lost 4 bases and J lost 3; bases outside the gene matches: 5. CDR1 is KGHDR, CDR2 SFDVKD, per germline. The CDR3 region is CATSDLRDSYNEQFF. In DNA form, the CDR3 reads TGTGCCACCAGTGACCTCCGGGACAGCTACAATGAGCAGTTCTTC.

V gene TRBV6-4 combines with J gene TRBJ1-3; TRBD1 is a possible D gene (6 bases). The CDR3 covers 16 residues. Deletions cut 6 bases from V and 0 bases from J, with 15 bases between. Germline loops: CDR1 MRHNA, CDR2 SNTAGT. DNA of the CDR3: TGTGCCAGCAGCCTGGACAGTTTCTACTCTGGAAACACCATATATTTT. Amino acid sequence: CASSLDSFYSGNTIYF.

The chain employs TRBV11-2 and TRBJ2-1, with unresolved D. The germline V gene encodes CDR1 SGHAT and CDR2 FQNNGV. The V end lost 0 bases, the J end lost 2 bases, and 8 bases lay between the germline ends. The CDR3 extends over 15 amino acids. CDR3 in amino acids: CASSLDRQTYNEQFF. In DNA form, the CDR3 reads TGTGCCAGCAGCTTAGATCGCCAGACCTACAATGAGCAGTTCTTC.

In its sample, this clone was seen once. This sequence joins TRBV14 and TRBJ2-3, with 9 positions matching TRBD1. Per germline, CDR1 SGHDN and CDR2 FVKESK. The CDR3 spans 15 residues. V gave up 5 bases and J gave up 2 bases; unmatched junction bases: 5. CDR3 DNA: TGTGCCAGCAGCATTAACAGGGGGCCCACAGATACGCAGTATTTT. Its protein is CASSINRGPTDTQYF.

The DNA for the CDR3 is TGTGCCAGCAGTTTATACCCGACACCTAACCGGGGGAAGACCCAGTACTTC. It is translated as CASSLYPTPNRGKTQYF. The chain combines TRBV27 with TRBJ2-5; D might be TRBD2 (6 bases). This CDR3 comprises 17 residues. V was trimmed by 1 base and J by 6 bases, leaving 21 bases between them. CDR1 is MNHEY, CDR2 SMNVEV, per germline (reference sequence).

DNA for the CDR3: TGTGCCAGCAGGGGGGGGGCGGTCATCTCCAATGAGCAGTTCTTC. Its translation: CASRGGAVISNEQFF. The chain is built from TRBV2 and TRBJ2-1, with D maybe TRBD2 (7 bases). The CDR3 is 15 residues long. Trimming stripped 6 bases from V and 6 bases from J, with 18 bases between. The germline V gene has CDR1 SNHLY and CDR2 FYNNEI.

The J gene is TRBJ2-3, the V gene TRBV3-1 (or the pseudogene TRBV3-2), with TRBD2 identical over 7 bases. J was trimmed by 6 bases and V by 0 bases; bases with no gene match: 18. Germline values: CDR1 LGHDT, CDR2 YNNKEL (reference sequence). The CDR3 extends over 19 amino acids. Written as DNA, the CDR3 is TGTGCCAGCAGCCAAGATGGAGGAGGAAGCGGGACGGTGGTGGATACGCAGTATTTT. Encoded protein: CASSQDGGGSGTVVDTQYF.

The chain carries TRBV7-9 and TRBJ2-7, with 10 positions matching TRBD1. Germline V gene lookup returns CDR1 SEHNR and CDR2 FQNEAQ (reference sequence). The CDR3 length is 16 residues. Germline trimming cut 5 bases from V and 5 bases from J; bases unmatched to any gene: 12. The DNA for the CDR3 is TGTGCCAGCAGCCGGTGGGATCCGACAGGGGGCGACGAGCAGTACTTC. This translates into CASSRWDPTGGDEQYF.

The chain uses TRBV30 and TRBJ1-4, with D perhaps matching TRBD1 (6 bases). This CDR3 comprises 15 residues. Germline assignment: CDR1 GTSNPN and CDR2 SVGIG (reference sequence). V dropped 2 bases and J dropped 7 bases, with 17 bases sitting between them. The CDR3 bases are TGTGCCTGGAGTCGAAAGGGGGTCACTTTTGAAAAACTGTTTTTT. It codes for CAWSRKGVTFEKLFF.

The gene calls are TRBV5-1 and TRBJ2-6; TRBD2 matches at 10 bases. Unmatched junction bases numbered 9, after V lost 4 bases and J lost 2 bases. Germline V gives CDR1 SGHRS, CDR2 YFSETQ. The CDR3 has 18 amino acids. DNA of the CDR3: TGCGCCAGCAGCACAGCGGGAGGGCCCTCAACTGGGGCCAACGTCCTGACTTTC. Translation: CASSTAGGPSTGANVLTF.

This chain joins TRBV7-8 and TRBJ2-1, with D tentatively TRBD2 (7 bases). The CDR3 sequence is 15 residues long. CDR1 SGHVS and CDR2 FQNEAQ come from the germline V gene. V shed 4 bases and J shed 5 bases, with 15 bases lying between them. The CDR3 bases are TGTGCCAGCAGCTCACAGGCGGGGGCTAACAATGAGCAGTTCTTC. It is translated as CASSSQAGANNEQFF.

This chain connects TRBV28 to TRBJ2-7; the match to TRBD2 covers 8 bases. CDR1 and CDR2 from the germline V gene are MDHEN and SYDVKM. This CDR3 region has 14 residues. Germline trimming cut 9 bases from V and 9 bases from J; bases unmatched to any gene: 16. The CDR3 protein is CASTISGSGRVQYF. The CDR3 region has the DNA TGTGCCAGTACTATCAGCGGGAGTGGTCGGGTGCAGTACTTC.